The 9 T cell receptor beta chains listed next were all sequenced from one sample in a study of tissue T cells after allogeneic stem cell transplantation. Clones were read by immunoSEQ multiplex PCR, and TCRdb kept only the in-frame ones, dropping some. The profile shows 8,000 to 10,000 clones, 36% of them singletons. As to time point: mouse harvest day 14 after allogeneic transplant. Mouse grafts combined 10^7 T-cell-depleted bone marrow cells with 10^6 splenic CD5+ T cells. Sequences were obtained from skin. These receptors were taken from a female BALB/c mouse given C57BL/6 T cells with graft-versus-host disease after an allogeneic hematopoietic cell transplant.

This clone is labeled as medium-sized (0.01 to 0.1%). Genes and germline are mouse. The read ends 1 residue early relative to the CDR3; the germline J gene fills the gap. This rearrangement joins TRBV15 to TRBJ1-4; D is unresolved. This CDR3 is built from 15 residues. The germline V gene encodes CDR1 SGHND and CDR2 FRSKSL. The V and J ends lost 1 base and 3 bases respectively, with 9 bases between them. The CDR3 sequence is CASSLVAGTNERLFF. Partial CDR3 DNA: TGTGCCAGCAGTTTAGTGGCAGGCACCAACGAAAGATTATTT.

This clone has a handful of counts. Genes and germline are mouse. The CDR3 extends 1 residue past the end of the read, so its final part is completed from the germline J gene. The rearrangement links TRBV26 to TRBJ1-4; D is possibly TRBD1 (5 bases). Germline CDR1 reads KGHPV; CDR2 reads FQNQEV (reference sequence). The germline V and J ends were trimmed by 4 bases and 0 bases, with 6 bases remaining between them. This CDR3 region has 14 residues. Incomplete CDR3 DNA: TGTGCCAGCAGTCGGACATTTTCCAACGAAAGATTATTT. Translating it yields CASSRTFSNERLF. The whole CDR3 reads CASSRTFSNERLFF.

As to this clone: The listed genes are named as in mouse. The read halts 1 residue ahead of the CDR3 end, with the missing end drawn from the germline J gene. The V call is TRBV29, the J call TRBJ2-7; D is ambiguous. CDR1 is MSHET and CDR2 is SYDVDS in the germline V gene. This CDR3 contains 12 residues. Trimming stripped 3 bases from V and 4 bases from J, with 7 bases between. CDR3 amino acids: CASSFPEYEQYF. The part of the CDR3 DNA that was read is TGTGCTAGCAGTTTCCCAGAATATGAACAGTAC. Together with reference TRBV29 and TRBJ2-7, the CDR3 gives the full variable domain: DMKVTQMPRYLIKRMGENVLLECGQDMSHETMYWYRQDPGLGLQLIYISYDVDSNSEGDIPKGYRVSRKKREHFSLILDSAKTNQTSVYFCASSFPEYEQYFGPGTRLTVL.

This clone has a handful of counts. All gene names here are mouse names. The read finishes 1 residue shy of the CDR3 end, and the germline J gene is used to complete it. The chain is built from TRBV23 and TRBJ2-4; the tabulated D call, TRBD2, remains unverified against the DNA. Germline assignment: CDR1 KGHTA and CDR2 FQNQQP. This CDR3 region has 17 residues. CDR3 sequence: CSSSQSGRTGGGAPLYF. CDR3 DNA, as far as it was read: TGCTCCAGCAGTCAATCAGGGAGGACTGGGGGGGGCGCCCCCTTGTAC.

Concerning this clone: The germline and genes are mouse ones. The read comes to an end 1 residue before the CDR3 does, leaving the germline J gene to fill in the end. The chain recombines TRBV3 with TRBJ1-4; unclear D gene. Looked up from germline, CDR1 is SNHLY and CDR2 is FYNGKV (reference sequence). The germline V and J ends were trimmed by 1 base and 0 bases, with 3 bases remaining between them. This CDR3 spans 14 amino acids. The CDR3 bases that were read are TGTGCCAGCAGCTTAGGGTTTTCCAACGAAAGATTATTT. Translation gives CASSLGFSNERLF. The whole CDR3 is CASSLGFSNERLFF.

This clone has a handful of counts. Gene and germline names: mouse. The CDR3 goes on 1 residue after the read ends, and that part is filled in from the germline J gene. This chain joins TRBV26 and TRBJ2-4, with 10 positions matching TRBD2. There are 15 residues in the CDR3. V lost 3 bases, J lost 3 bases, and 3 bases stayed unmatched. Looked up from germline, CDR1 is KGHPV and CDR2 is FQNQEV (reference sequence). This chain's CDR3 is CASSLGWGGQNTLYF. The covered CDR3 bases are TGTGCCAGCAGTCTAGGCTGGGGGGGCCAAAACACCTTGTAC.

The count of this clone is one. The gene names given are mouse names. Read coverage stops 1 residue before the CDR3 terminus; the germline J gene supplies the remainder. Different DNA sequences within this sample yield the same CDR3. The chain couples TRBV3 to TRBJ1-2; D is possibly TRBD1 (5 bases). Trimming left V 6 bases short and J 0 bases short, with 8 bases between. Germline CDR1 SNHLY, CDR2 FYNGKV (reference sequence). The CDR3 has 13 residues. CDR3 region: CASSLTANSDYTF. The sequenced CDR3 bases are TGTGCCAGCAGTCTGACAGCAAACTCCGACTACACC.

This clone is medium-sized by share. The gene names here belong to mouse. The CDR3 end falls 1 residue outside the read, so it is completed with the germline J gene. Different DNA sequences within this sample yield the same CDR3. The V call is TRBV26, the J call TRBJ2-7; 9 bases are shared with TRBD2. The V gene end was trimmed by 3 bases and the J gene end by 0 bases; junction bases not matched to a gene: 0. The CDR3 runs 14 residues. CDR1 and CDR2 (germline): KGHPV, FQNQEV (reference sequence). The CDR3 region is CASSLWGGSYEQYF. CDR3 DNA, as far as it was read: TGTGCCAGCAGTCTCTGGGGGGGCTCCTATGAACAGTAC. Full variable domain (missing parts from reference TRBV26 and TRBJ2-7): NSKVIQTPRYLVKGQGQKAKMRCIPEKGHPVVFWYQQNKNNEFKFLINFQNQEVLQQIDMTEKRFSAECPSNSPCSLEIQSSEAGDSALYLCASSLWGGSYEQYFGPGTRLTVL.

Only a few counts were recorded for this clone. All gene names here are mouse names. The missing CDR3 end, 1 residue past where the read stops, is filled in from the germline J gene. The V gene is TRBV23, the J gene TRBJ1-1. Germline V CDR1 and CDR2: KGHTA, FQNQQP. The CDR3 has 13 amino acids. The CDR3 is CSSSQSRNTEVFF. CDR3 bases read: TGCTCCAGCAGTCAATCTCGAAACACAGAAGTCTTC. The whole variable domain, filled in from reference TRBV23 and TRBJ1-1, reads DAAVTQKPRYLIKMKGQEAEMKCIPEKGHTAVFWYQQKQSKELKFLIYFQNQQPLDQIDMVKERFSAVCPSSSLCSLGIRTCEAEDSALYLCSSSQSRNTEVFFGKGTRLTVV.